This T cell receptor (beta chain) derives from a study of cytomegalovirus exposure and HLA in healthy donors. Study-level results: Fewer N-insertions than the 666-donor mean were reportedly shown by an Asian-associated ancestry cluster in a later analysis.

With 5 bases removed from V and 4 bases from J, the gap between germline ends came to 29 bases. The CDR3 length is 19 residues. Germline V gene lookup returns CDR1 SGHVS and CDR2 FQNEAQ. Notes on this clone: What it binds is unknown.

Primers for the PCR totalled 60 Vbeta and 13 Jbeta. TCRdb keeps only in-frame clones here, not all; method: immunoSEQ multiplex PCR. The sample consists of under 150,000 clones, approximately 82% of them appearing once. The V gene is TRBV7-8, the J gene TRBJ2-5; D is perhaps TRBD2 (6 bases). This TCR was sampled from a man in his fifties or sixties in good health and CMV-seronegative. The source material was PBMCs. Here the CDR3 reads CASSTTFTGVGFLGETQYF. CDR3 in DNA: TGTGCCAGCAGCACCACCTTCACGGGGGTTGGTTTTTTAGGAGAGACCCAGTACTTC.